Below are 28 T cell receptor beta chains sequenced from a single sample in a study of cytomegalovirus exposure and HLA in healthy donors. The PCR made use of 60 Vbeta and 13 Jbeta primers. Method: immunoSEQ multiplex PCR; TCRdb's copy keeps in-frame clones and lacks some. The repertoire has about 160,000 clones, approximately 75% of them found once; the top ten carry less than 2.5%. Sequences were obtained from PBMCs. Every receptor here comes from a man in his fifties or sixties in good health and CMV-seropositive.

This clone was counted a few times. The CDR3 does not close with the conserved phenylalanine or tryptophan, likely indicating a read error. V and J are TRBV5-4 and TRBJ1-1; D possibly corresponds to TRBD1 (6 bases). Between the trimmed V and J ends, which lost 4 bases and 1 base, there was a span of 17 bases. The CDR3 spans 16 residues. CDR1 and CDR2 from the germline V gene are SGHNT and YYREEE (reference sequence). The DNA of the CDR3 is TGTGCCAGCAGCGTACAGGGACTAGGCGCGAACACTGAAGCTTTCCTT. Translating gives CASSVQGLGANTEAFL.

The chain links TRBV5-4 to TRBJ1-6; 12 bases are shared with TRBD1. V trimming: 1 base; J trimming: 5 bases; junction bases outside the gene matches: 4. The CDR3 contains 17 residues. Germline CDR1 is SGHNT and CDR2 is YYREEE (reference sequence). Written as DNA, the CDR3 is TGTGCCAGCAGCTTGCCGGGACAGGGGGCAAATAATTCACCCCTCCACTTT. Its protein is CASSLPGQGANNSPLHF.

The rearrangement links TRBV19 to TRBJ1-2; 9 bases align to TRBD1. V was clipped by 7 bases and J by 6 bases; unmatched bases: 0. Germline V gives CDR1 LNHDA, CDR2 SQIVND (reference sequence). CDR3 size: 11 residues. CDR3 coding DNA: TGTGCCAGTAACAGGGGGCATGGCTACACCTTC. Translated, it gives CASNRGHGYTF.

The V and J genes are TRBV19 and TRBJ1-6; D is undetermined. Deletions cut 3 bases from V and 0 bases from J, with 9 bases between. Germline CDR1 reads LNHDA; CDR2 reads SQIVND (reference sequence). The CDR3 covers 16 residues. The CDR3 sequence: CASSIRTRSYNSPLHF. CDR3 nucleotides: TGTGCCAGTAGTATTCGGACTCGCTCCTATAATTCACCCCTCCACTTT.

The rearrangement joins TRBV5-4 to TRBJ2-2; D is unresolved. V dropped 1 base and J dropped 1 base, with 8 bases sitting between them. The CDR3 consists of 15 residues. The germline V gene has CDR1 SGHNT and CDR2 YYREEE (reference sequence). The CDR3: CASSLKSGNTGELFF. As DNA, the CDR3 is TGTGCCAGCAGCTTGAAATCGGGGAACACCGGGGAGCTGTTTTTT. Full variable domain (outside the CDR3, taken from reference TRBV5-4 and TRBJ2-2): ETGVTQSPTHLIKTRGQQVTLRCSSQSGHNTVSWYQQALGQGPQFIFQYYREEENGRGNFPPRFSGLQFPNYSSELNVNALELDDSALYLCASSLKSGNTGELFFGEGSRLTVL.

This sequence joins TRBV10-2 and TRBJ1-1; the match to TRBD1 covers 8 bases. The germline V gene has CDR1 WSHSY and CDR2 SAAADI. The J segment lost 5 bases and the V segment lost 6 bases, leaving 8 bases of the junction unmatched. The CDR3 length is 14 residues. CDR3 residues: CASSHTTGGTEAFF. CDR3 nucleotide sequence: TGCGCCAGCAGCCATACCACAGGGGGTACTGAAGCTTTCTTT.

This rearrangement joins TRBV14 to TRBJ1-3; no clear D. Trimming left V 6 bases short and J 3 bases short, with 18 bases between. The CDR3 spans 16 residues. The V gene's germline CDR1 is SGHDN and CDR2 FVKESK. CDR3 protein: CASSHRYSRFGNTIYF. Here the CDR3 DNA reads TGTGCCAGCAGTCACAGATACTCTCGCTTTGGAAACACCATATATTTT. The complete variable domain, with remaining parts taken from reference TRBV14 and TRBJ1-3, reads EAGVTQFPSHSVIEKGQTVTLRCDPISGHDNLYWYRRVMGKEIKFLLHFVKESKQDESGMPNNRFLAERTGGTYSTLKVQPAELEDSGVYFCASSHRYSRFGNTIYFGEGSWLTVV.

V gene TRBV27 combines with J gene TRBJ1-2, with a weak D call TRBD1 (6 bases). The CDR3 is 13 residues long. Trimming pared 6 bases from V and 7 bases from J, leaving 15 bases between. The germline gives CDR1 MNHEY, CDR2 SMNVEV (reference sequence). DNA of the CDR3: TGTGCCAGCAGGCCGGGGGGGCGGAGTGGCTACACCTTC. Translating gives CASRPGGRSGYTF.

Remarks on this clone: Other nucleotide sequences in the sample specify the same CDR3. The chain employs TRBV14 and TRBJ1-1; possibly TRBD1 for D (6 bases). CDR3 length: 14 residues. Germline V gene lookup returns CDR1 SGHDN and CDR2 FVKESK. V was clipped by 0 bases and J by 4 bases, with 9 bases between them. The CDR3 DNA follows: TGTGCCAGCAGCCAAGACAGGGGTGGCACTGAAGCTTTCTTT. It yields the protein CASSQDRGGTEAFF.

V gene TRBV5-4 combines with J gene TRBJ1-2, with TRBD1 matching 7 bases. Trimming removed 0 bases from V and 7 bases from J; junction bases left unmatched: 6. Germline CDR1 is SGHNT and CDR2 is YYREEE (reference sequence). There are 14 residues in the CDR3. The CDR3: CASSLVSGGIGYTF. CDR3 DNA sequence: TGTGCCAGCAGCTTGGTCTCAGGGGGAATTGGCTACACCTTC.

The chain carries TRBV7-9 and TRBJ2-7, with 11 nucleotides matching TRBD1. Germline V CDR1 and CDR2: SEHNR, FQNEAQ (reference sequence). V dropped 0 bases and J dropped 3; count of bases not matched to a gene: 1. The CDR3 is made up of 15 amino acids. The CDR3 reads CASSLAGTGGYEQYF. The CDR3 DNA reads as TGTGCCAGCAGCTTAGCCGGGACAGGGGGCTACGAGCAGTACTTC.

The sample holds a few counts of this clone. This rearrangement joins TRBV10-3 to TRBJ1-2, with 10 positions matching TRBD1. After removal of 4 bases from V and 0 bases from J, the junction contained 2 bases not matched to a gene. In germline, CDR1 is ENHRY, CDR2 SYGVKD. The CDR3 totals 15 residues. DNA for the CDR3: TGTGCCATCAGTGCCGGGACAGGGGCTAACTATGGCTACACCTTC. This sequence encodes CAISAGTGANYGYTF.

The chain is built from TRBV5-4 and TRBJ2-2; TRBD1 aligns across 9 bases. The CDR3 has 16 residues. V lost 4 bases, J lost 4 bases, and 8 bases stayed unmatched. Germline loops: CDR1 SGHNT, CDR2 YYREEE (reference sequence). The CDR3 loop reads CASSGSGTGSTGELFF. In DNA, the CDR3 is TGTGCCAGCAGCGGCTCCGGGACAGGGTCCACCGGGGAGCTGTTTTTT.

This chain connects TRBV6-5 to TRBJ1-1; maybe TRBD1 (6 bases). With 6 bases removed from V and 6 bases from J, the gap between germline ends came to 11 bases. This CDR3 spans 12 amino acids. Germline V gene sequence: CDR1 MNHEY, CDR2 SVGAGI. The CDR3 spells CASRLTGAEAFF. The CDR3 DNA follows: TGTGCCAGCAGACTGACAGGAGCTGAAGCTTTCTTT.

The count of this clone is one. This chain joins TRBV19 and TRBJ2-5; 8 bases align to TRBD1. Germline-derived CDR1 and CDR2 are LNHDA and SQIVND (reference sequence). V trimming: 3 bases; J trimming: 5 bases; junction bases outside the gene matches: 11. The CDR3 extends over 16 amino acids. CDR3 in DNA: TGTGCCAGTAGTATGGGGCAGGGGGCGGTGGTTGAGACCCAGTACTTC. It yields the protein CASSMGQGAVVETQYF. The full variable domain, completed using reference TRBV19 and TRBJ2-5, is DGGITQSPKYLFRKEGQNVTLSCEQNLNHDAMYWYRQDPGQGLRLIYYSQIVNDFQKGDIAEGYSVSREKKESFPLTVTSAQKNPTAFYLCASSMGQGAVVETQYFGPGTRLLVL.

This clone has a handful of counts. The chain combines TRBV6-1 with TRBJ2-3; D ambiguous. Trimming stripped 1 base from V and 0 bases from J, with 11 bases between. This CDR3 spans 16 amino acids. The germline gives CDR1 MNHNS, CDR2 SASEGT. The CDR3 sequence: CASSEVVRRSTDTQYF. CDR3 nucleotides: TGTGCCAGCAGTGAAGTTGTACGCAGGAGCACAGATACGCAGTATTTT.

CDR3 loop: CASSGTSNRGRKDTQYF. The CDR3 coding sequence is TGTGCCAGCAGTGGAACTTCAAACAGGGGACGCAAAGATACGCAGTATTTT. This chain uses TRBV6-1 with TRBJ2-3, with 7 bases fitting TRBD1. In germline, CDR1 is MNHNS, CDR2 SASEGT. This CDR3 has 17 amino acids. J was trimmed by 5 bases and V by 4 bases; bases with no gene match: 15.

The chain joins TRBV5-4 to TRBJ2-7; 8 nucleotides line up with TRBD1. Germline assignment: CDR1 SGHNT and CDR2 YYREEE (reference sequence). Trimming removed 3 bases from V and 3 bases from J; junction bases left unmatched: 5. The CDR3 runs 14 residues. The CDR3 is CASSSEQGVYEQYF. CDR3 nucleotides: TGTGCCAGCAGCTCTGAACAGGGGGTCTACGAGCAGTACTTC.

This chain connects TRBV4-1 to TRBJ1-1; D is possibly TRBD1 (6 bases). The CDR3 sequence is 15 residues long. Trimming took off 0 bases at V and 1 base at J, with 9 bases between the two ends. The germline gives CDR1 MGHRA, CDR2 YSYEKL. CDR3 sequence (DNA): TGCGCCAGCAGCCAAGATGGACAGAAGAACACTGAAGCTTTCTTT. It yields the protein CASSQDGQKNTEAFF.

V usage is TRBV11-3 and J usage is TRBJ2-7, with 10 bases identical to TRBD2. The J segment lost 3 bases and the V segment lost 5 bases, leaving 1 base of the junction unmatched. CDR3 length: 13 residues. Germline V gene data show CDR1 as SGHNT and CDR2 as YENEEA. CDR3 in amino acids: CASSSGGGYEQYF. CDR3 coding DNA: TGTGCCAGCAGCAGCGGGGGGGGCTACGAGCAGTACTTC. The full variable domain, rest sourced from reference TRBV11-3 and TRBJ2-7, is EAGVVQSPRYKIIEKKQPVAFWCNPISGHNTLYWYLQNLGQGPELLIRYENEEAVDDSQLPKDRFSAERLKGVDSTLKIQPAELGDSAVYLCASSSGGGYEQYFGPGTRLTVT.

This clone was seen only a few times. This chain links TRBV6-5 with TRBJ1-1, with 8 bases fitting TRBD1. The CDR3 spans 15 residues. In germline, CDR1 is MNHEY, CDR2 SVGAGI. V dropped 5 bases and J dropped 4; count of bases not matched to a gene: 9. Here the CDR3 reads CASSNPYRGGTEAFF. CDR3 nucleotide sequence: TGTGCCAGCAGTAACCCTTACAGGGGGGGCACTGAAGCTTTCTTT.

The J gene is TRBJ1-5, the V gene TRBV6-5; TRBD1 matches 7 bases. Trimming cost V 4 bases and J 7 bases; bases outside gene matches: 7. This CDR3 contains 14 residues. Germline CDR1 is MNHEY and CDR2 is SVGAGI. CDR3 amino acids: CASSSDRVGQPQHF. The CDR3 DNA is TGTGCCAGCAGTTCAGACAGGGTTGGGCAGCCCCAGCATTTT.

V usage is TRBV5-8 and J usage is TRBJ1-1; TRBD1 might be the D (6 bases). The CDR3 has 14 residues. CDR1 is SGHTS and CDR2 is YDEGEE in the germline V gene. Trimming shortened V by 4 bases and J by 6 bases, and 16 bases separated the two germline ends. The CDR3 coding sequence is TGTGCCAGCAGCAGCAGGGGTGTAGTATCTGAAGCTTTCTTT. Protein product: CASSSRGVVSEAFF. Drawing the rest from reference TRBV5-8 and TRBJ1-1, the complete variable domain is EAGVTQSPTHLIKTRGQQATLRCSPISGHTSVYWYQQALGLGLQFLLWYDEGEERNRGNFPPRFSGRQFPNYSSELNVNALELEDSALYLCASSSRGVVSEAFFGQGTRLTVV.

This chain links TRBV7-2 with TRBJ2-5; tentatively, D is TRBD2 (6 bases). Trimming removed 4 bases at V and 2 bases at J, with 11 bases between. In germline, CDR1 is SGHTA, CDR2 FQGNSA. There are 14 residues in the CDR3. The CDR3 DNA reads TGTGCCAGCAGCTCCCGACTAGGTCAAGAGACCCAGTACTTC. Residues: CASSSRLGQETQYF.

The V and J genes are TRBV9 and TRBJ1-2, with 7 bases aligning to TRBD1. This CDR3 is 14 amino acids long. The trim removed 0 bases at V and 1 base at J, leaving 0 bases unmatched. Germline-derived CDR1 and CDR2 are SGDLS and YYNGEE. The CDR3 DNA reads TGTGCCAGCAGCGTAGGGGACAGTAACTATGGCTACACCTTC. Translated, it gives CASSVGDSNYGYTF.

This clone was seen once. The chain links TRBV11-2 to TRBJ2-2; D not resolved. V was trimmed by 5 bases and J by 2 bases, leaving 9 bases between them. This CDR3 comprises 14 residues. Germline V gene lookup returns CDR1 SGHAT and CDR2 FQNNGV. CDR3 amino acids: CASSGQQNTGELFF. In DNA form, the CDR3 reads TGTGCCAGCAGCGGCCAACAAAACACCGGGGAGCTGTTTTTT.

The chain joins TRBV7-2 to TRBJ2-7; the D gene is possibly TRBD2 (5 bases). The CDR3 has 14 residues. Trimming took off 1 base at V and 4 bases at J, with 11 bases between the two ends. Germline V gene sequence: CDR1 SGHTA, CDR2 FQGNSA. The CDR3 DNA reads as TGTGCCAGCAGCTTAGGAGGCGGAGGTTACGAGCAGTACTTC. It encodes CASSLGGGGYEQYF.

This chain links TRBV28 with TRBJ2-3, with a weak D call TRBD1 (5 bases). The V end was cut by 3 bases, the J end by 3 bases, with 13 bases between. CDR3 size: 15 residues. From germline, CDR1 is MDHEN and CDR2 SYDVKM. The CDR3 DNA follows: TGTGCCAGCAGTTTCCAGGGCATAGGTACAGATACGCAGTATTTT. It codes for CASSFQGIGTDTQYF.